The clone carrying this T cell receptor (beta chain) was picked up one time. Original processing methods: Amplification from reference gene primers served as the basis for estimated nucleated cell counts. TCRdb's table, derived via immunoSEQ multiplex PCR, lists solely in-frame clones and lacks some. That table gives V, J and clone size, and the DNA gave D and trimming. The sample has tens of thousands of clones, 90% seen once. V dropped 6 bases and J dropped 1; count of bases not matched to a gene: 8. The CDR3 is made up of 17 amino acids. CDR1 is MNHEY, CDR2 SMNVEV, per germline (reference sequence). These data originate in a study of blood T cell repertoires in COVID-19. In the study overall: The United States, Italy and Spain supplied acute and convalescent COVID-19 samples. T cells, B-cell-depleted T cells, or PBMCs supplied cDNA or gDNA.

The clonotype comes from a man aged 18 to 29 with COVID-19, enrolled during active disease. The sequenced sample consisted of peripheral blood. The chain couples TRBV27 to TRBJ2-1; 11 nucleotides match TRBD2. The CDR3 sequence is CASSQTSGGPSYNEQFF. The CDR3 region has the DNA TGTGCCAGCAGCCAAACTAGCGGGGGCCCTTCCTACAATGAGCAGTTCTTC.